A selection of T cell receptor beta chains follows, all from one sample in a study of spatial heterogeneity in lung cancer. A single record per CDR3 protein comes from TCRdb applying MiXCR to the 5' RACE reads. The sample has 35,000 to 45,000 distinct CDR3 sequences, roughly 5.5% seen once. The material sequenced was PBMCs, taken at surgery. Receptors originate from a female donor with early-stage non-small cell lung cancer. CDR3s include the opening cysteine and the closing phenylalanine or tryptophan. The D gene is left open where the match is weak. Only some rows state a clone size, as once, few, many or a class for expanded clones.

j_call v_call d_call clone_size cdr3_nt cdr3_aa
TRBJ1-1 TRBV5-1 . many TGCGCCAGCAGCTTGGGCGTTAATGCGAACACTGAAGCTTTCTTT CASSLGVNANTEAFF
TRBJ1-1 TRBV6-1 . many TGTGCCAGCAGTCCCCGTGGGGCCTCTGAAGCTTTCTTT CASSPRGASEAFF
TRBJ1-1 TRBV30 . few TGTGCCTGGAGTGTACCGGTGAACACTGAAGCTTTCTTT CAWSVPVNTEAFF
TRBJ1-2 TRBV5-6 . . TGTGCCAGCAGCTTGGCAAACTATGGCTACACCTTC CASSLANYGYTF
TRBJ2-6 TRBV19 TRBD1 many TGTGCCAGTAGTATTAGAGGGGCCGGACAGGGTAACGCTGGGGCCAACGTCCTGACTTTC CASSIRGAGQGNAGANVLTF
TRBJ1-5 TRBV28 . many TGTGCCAGCACCTCCCAGGGTCAGCCCCAGCATTTT CASTSQGQPQHF
TRBJ2-1 TRBV7-7 TRBD2 many TGTGCCAGCAGCGCCGAGACTAGCGGGGGAGAAAACAATGAGCAGTTCTTC CASSAETSGGENNEQFF
TRBJ2-7 TRBV6-2/TRBV6-3 . . TGTGCCAGCAGTTACGTCCGGAACTCCTACGAGCAGTACTTC CASSYVRNSYEQYF
TRBJ1-2 TRBV20-1 . . TGCAGTGCTAGAGTGGCTCGTCTGTATGGCTACACCTTC CSARVARLYGYTF
TRBJ1-4 TRBV7-2 . few TGTGCCAGCAGCTTTGAGACCGTCCAGGCTAATGAAAAACTGTTTTTT CASSFETVQANEKLFF
TRBJ2-7 TRBV9 . few TGTGCCAGCAGCCCCGGGACACACTCCTACGAGCAGTACTTC CASSPGTHSYEQYF
TRBJ2-5 TRBV5-6 TRBD2 many TGTGCCAGCAGCTTTCTATCTAGCGGGGAATACCAAGAGACCCAGTACTTC CASSFLSSGEYQETQYF
TRBJ2-5 TRBV7-8 TRBD1 many TGTGCCAGCAGCTTAGACAGGGGTGAGACCCAGTACTTC CASSLDRGETQYF
TRBJ1-2 TRBV7-2 . many TGTGCCAGCAGCTTATGGGGGGGCCGAACGAACTATGGCTACACCTTC CASSLWGGRTNYGYTF
TRBJ1-4 TRBV20-1 TRBD1 many TGCAGTGCTAGAGACACAGGGGGCAAGACTAATGAAAAACTGTTTTTT CSARDTGGKTNEKLFF
TRBJ1-5 TRBV21-1 . many TGTGCCAGCAGCAAAGAGGAGAAGGGCAGAGGTCAGCCCCAGCATTTT CASSKEEKGRGQPQHF
TRBJ1-6 TRBV20-1 TRBD1 many TGCAGTGCTAGAGTAACGGGACAGGGCGATTCACCCCTCCACTTT CSARVTGQGDSPLHF
TRBJ2-5 TRBV28 . many TGTGCCAGCCGCCAGGCGGCAGTAGAGACCCAGTACTTC CASRQAAVETQYF
TRBJ1-5 TRBV28 TRBD1 many TGTGCCACCTCGACAGGGCAACGTTCAAGCAATCAGCCCCAGCATTTT CATSTGQRSSNQPQHF
TRBJ2-2 TRBV5-1 . many TGCGCCAGCAGTGGGACTCACACCGGGGAGCTGTTTTTT CASSGTHTGELFF
TRBJ2-1 TRBV3-1 TRBD1 few TGTGCCAGCAGCCAGGACAGGGGGCTACCCTACAATGAGCAGTTCTTC CASSQDRGLPYNEQFF
TRBJ2-6 TRBV5-1 . . TGCGCCAGCAGCACCGGACACTCACCTCAAGTCTCTGGGGCCAACGTCCTGACTTTC CASSTGHSPQVSGANVLTF
TRBJ1-3 TRBV9 . many TGTGCCAGCAGCGTAGGAACCCGAGAAGGGACCTATTACTCACCCTACTCTGGAAACACCATATATTTT CASSVGTREGTYYSPYSGNTIYF
TRBJ1-6 TRBV9 . many TGTGCCAGCAGCGTAGCAGAGTCTAATTCACCCCTCCACTTT CASSVAESNSPLHF
TRBJ2-7 TRBV6-1 TRBD2 few TGTGCCAGCAGTGAGGCCCTAGCGGGGGGGCGGCAGTACTTC CASSEALAGGRQYF
TRBJ2-3 TRBV5-1 . many TGCGCCAGCAGCTTGGAAGGGATTCCCGGCACAGATACGCAGTATTTT CASSLEGIPGTDTQYF
TRBJ2-1 TRBV3-1 TRBD1 many TGTGCCAGCAGCCTCTTACAGGGGGCTCGCAATGAGCAGTTCTTC CASSLLQGARNEQFF
TRBJ2-1 TRBV7-7 . many TGTGCTAGCAGCTTAGGCCTCAGCTCCTACAATGAGCAGTTCTTC CASSLGLSSYNEQFF
TRBJ1-5 TRBV3-1 . . TGTGCCAGCAGCCAAGGGATGCAGAACAATCAGCCCCAGCATTTT CASSQGMQNNQPQHF
TRBJ1-1 TRBV20-1 . . TGCAGTGCTATACTTCCCGACAGGTGGAACACTGAAGCTTTCTTT CSAILPDRWNTEAFF
TRBJ2-1 TRBV12-3/TRBV12-4 TRBD2 many TGTGCCAGCAGACCAAGCGGGGGGGCCGATGAGCAGTTCTTC CASRPSGGADEQFF
TRBJ2-3 TRBV2 . few TGTGCCAGCAGTCCCCGTTTCGATACGCAGTATTTT CASSPRFDTQYF
TRBJ2-3 TRBV20-1 . few TGCAGTGCTAGTTCCTGGCTCAGCACAGATACGCAGTATTTT CSASSWLSTDTQYF
TRBJ1-4 TRBV20-1 TRBD1 many TGCAGTGCTAACCCGGTAGGGGGCGAAAAACTGTTTTTT CSANPVGGEKLFF
TRBJ2-5 TRBV5-1 TRBD2 many TGCGCCAGCAGCTTAGCGGCTAGCGGGGGCCAAGAGACCCAGTACTTC CASSLAASGGQETQYF
TRBJ1-1 TRBV20-1 . many TGCAGTGCCGAATTGATGGCTGGCGCTGAAGCTTTCTTT CSAELMAGAEAFF
TRBJ2-3 TRBV20-1 . many TGCAGTGCTCCTAGAAATAGTGACACAGATACGCAGTATTTT CSAPRNSDTDTQYF
TRBJ1-1 TRBV11-2 . many TGTGCCAGCAGCCCAGGGTCCCGTCGGGCTTTCTTT CASSPGSRRAFF
TRBJ2-7 TRBV5-1 TRBD1 . TGCGCCAGCAGCCCTCAACCGGGACAGGGGAACGACGAGCAGTACTTC CASSPQPGQGNDEQYF
TRBJ1-5 TRBV19 . many TGTGCCAGTAGTATAACGGGGGGCAAGAATCAGCCCCAGCATTTT CASSITGGKNQPQHF
TRBJ2-1 TRBV20-1 TRBD2 many TGCAGTGCTGAACAACTAGCGGGGGTCAATGAGCAGTTCTTC CSAEQLAGVNEQFF
TRBJ2-2 TRBV12-3/TRBV12-4 TRBD2 . TGTGCCAGCAGCCAACAGCTCGCGGGGGTCGAGAACACCGGGGAGCTGTTTTTT CASSQQLAGVENTGELFF
TRBJ2-2 TRBV4-2 TRBD2 few TGTGCCAGCAGCCAACTAGCGGGAGCGAACACCGGGGAGCTGTTTTTT CASSQLAGANTGELFF
TRBJ1-2 TRBV20-1 . many TGCAGTGCTAGAGATCTCGGGGAGACGAACTTATATGGCTACACCTTC CSARDLGETNLYGYTF
TRBJ2-7 TRBV5-4 TRBD2 . TGTGCCAGCAGCTCCCTCGGGGGGAGCTCCTACGAGCAGTACTTC CASSSLGGSSYEQYF
TRBJ2-1 TRBV2 TRBD1 many TGTGCCAGCAGTGAACGGACAGGGGGCGGCGATGAGCAGTTCTTC CASSERTGGGDEQFF